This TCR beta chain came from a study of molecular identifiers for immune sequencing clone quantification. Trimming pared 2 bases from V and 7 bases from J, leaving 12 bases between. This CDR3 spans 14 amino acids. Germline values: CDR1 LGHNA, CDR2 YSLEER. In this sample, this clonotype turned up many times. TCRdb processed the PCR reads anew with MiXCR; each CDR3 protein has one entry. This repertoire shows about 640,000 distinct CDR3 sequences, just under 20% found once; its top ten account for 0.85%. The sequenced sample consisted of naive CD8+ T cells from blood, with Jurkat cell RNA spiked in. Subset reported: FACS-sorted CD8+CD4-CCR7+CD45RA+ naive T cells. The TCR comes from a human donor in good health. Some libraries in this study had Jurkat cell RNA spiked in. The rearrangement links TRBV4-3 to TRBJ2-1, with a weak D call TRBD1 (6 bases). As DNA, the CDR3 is TGCGCCAGCAGCCAAACTCGCACAGGGAATGAGCAGTTCTTC. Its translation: CASSQTRTGNEQFF.